In this sample, the clone carrying this T cell receptor beta chain turned up a few times. The data derive from a study of T cells after yellow fever vaccination. Study-wide findings and caveats: Abundant bulk-derived clonotypes could contaminate FACS-sorted repertoires. It was the secondary response that reached its peak faster, day 5 versus 15, but it was weaker.

One entry per CDR3 protein, called by TCRdb with MiXCR from the 5' RACE reads. The sample has 65,000 to 90,000 distinct CDR3 sequences, about an eighth seen once. Unmatched junction bases numbered 5, after V lost 1 base and J lost 3 bases. The CDR3 consists of 14 residues. CDR1 and CDR2 from the germline V gene are SQVTM and ANQGSEA. The sample consisted of CD8+ T cells not binding an NS4B(214-222) dextramer, sorted from PBMCs, taken roughly 23 days after the first yellow fever vaccination. The genes are TRBV29-1 and TRBJ2-7; 8 bases are shared with TRBD1. The receptor's source is a man aged 18 to 30 who received the YFV17D yellow fever vaccine. CDR3 sequence reads: CSVEGTGTFYEQYF. The CDR3 region has the DNA TGCAGCGTTGAAGGGACAGGGACTTTCTACGAGCAGTACTTC.